These T cell receptor beta chains were read from a single sample in a study of T cells in Graves' hyperthyroidism and ophthalmopathy. TCRdb reprocessed the multiplex PCR reads via MiXCR and lists one record per CDR3 protein. The data contain a few hundred thousand distinct CDR3 sequences, about a sixth of them singletons. What was sequenced was blood. These receptors were taken from a young woman with Graves' hyperthyroidism. Both conserved end residues are part of each CDR3. D genes are given only for firm matches. Some rows mark clone size as missing; the rest say once, few, many or name a class of expanded clone.

TRBD2 - TRBJ2-1 TRBV6-4 TGTGCCAGCAGCGCCGGGACTAGCCGGAGTGAGCAGTTCTTC CASSAGTSRSEQFF
- few TRBJ1-1 TRBV6-4 TGTGCCAGCAGTGACTTACGCGGGGCGGCTTTCTTT CASSDLRGAAFF
- many TRBJ1-3 TRBV18 TGTGCCAGCTCACCCCGAGTTACCTCCTCTGGAAACACCATATATTTT CASSPRVTSSGNTIYF
- - TRBJ2-1 TRBV6-1 TGTGCCAGCAGTGTCCAGGTATTTAGCTCCTACAATGAGCAGTTCTTC CASSVQVFSSYNEQFF
- - TRBJ1-1 TRBV20-1 TGCAGTACCCGGTGGGGGGAGGAGGGCACTGAAGCTTTCTTT CSTRWGEEGTEAFF
- few TRBJ2-1 TRBV12-3/TRBV12-4 TGTGCCAGCAGTTTAGAACCGGGAGTCTCCTACAATGAGCAGTTCTTC CASSLEPGVSYNEQFF
- many TRBJ2-7 TRBV5-1 TGCGCCAGCAGCTTGGTTGGGAGAGGATACGAGCAGTACTTC CASSLVGRGYEQYF
TRBD2 - TRBJ2-3 TRBV7-2 TGTGCCAGCAGCGACGCTAGGGTAGCGGGAGGGCGGAGTATAACAGATACGCAGTATTTT CASSDARVAGGRSITDTQYF
- few TRBJ2-1 TRBV4-1 TGCGCCAGCAGCCAAGTCCACAGGGCACGAAACAATGAGCAGTTCTTC CASSQVHRARNNEQFF
TRBD1 many TRBJ2-1 TRBV7-9 TGTGCCAGCAGCTACACAAGAACAGGGGGCCAACAGTTCTTC CASSYTRTGGQQFF
TRBD1 many TRBJ1-5 TRBV6-1 TGTGCCAGCAGTCCGGACAGGGATAACGATCAGCCCCAGCATTTT CASSPDRDNDQPQHF
- few TRBJ1-6 TRBV3-1 TGTGCCAGCAGCCAACCGATATGGATGGGAAAGAAGAATTCACCCCTCCACTTT CASSQPIWMGKKNSPLHF
- many TRBJ2-7 TRBV20-1 TGCAGTGCTAGACCAGGGGGAGGGATCTACGAGCAGTACTTC CSARPGGGIYEQYF
- few TRBJ2-1 TRBV7-3 TGTGCCAGCAGCTTAAGTCTAGGGGGGTCCTACAATGAGCAGTTCTTC CASSLSLGGSYNEQFF
- - TRBJ2-7 TRBV27 TGTGCCAGCAGTTTTGTGACTAGTAGAACCGAGCAGTACTTC CASSFVTSRTEQYF
- few TRBJ2-7 TRBV6-1 TGTGCCAGCAGTGCCCGGGGTTGGTCTGGCGAGCAGTACTTC CASSARGWSGEQYF
TRBD1 many TRBJ2-2 TRBV7-2 TGTGCCAGCAGCTCCGGGAACAGGGGGTGGTTTGACACCGGGGAGCTGTTTTTT CASSSGNRGWFDTGELFF
TRBD2 many TRBJ2-1 TRBV24-1 TGTGCCACCAGTACTAGCGGGGGGGCTGGTGAGCAGTTCTTC CATSTSGGAGEQFF
- - TRBJ1-5 TRBV19 TGTGCCAGTAGTACCCCGGGTAGTCGGCCCCAGCATTTT CASSTPGSRPQHF
- few TRBJ2-1 TRBV9 TGTGCCAGCAGCGTATTGGCAAGCTCCTACAATGAGCAGTTCTTC CASSVLASSYNEQFF
- - TRBJ1-1 TRBV7-9 TGTGCCAGCAGCCCATCAGCCGCGAACACCGGGGGGGCGGCGAACACTGAAGCTTTCTTT CASSPSAANTGGAANTEAFF
- many TRBJ1-4 TRBV5-5 TGTGCCAGCAGCTTGCGGGGCACTAATGAAAAACTGTTTTTT CASSLRGTNEKLFF
- - TRBJ2-7 TRBV11-2 TGTGCCAGCAGCTTATCTAGCGCGACGTACGAGCAGTACTTC CASSLSSATYEQYF
- few TRBJ2-3 TRBV5-6 TGTGCCAGCAGCTGGAAGTTTAAGACAGATACGCAGTATTTT CASSWKFKTDTQYF